What follows are 26 T cell receptor beta chains derived from one specimen sequenced in a study of blood T cell repertoires in COVID-19. This table comes from immunoSEQ multiplex PCR, and its TCRdb copy is limited to in-frame clones, with some not included. The data show around 500,000 clones, approximately 85% seen once. Sequencing used peripheral blood. These receptor sequences come from a human donor in a cohort sampled during active COVID-19.

The V and J genes are TRBV11-2 and TRBJ2-2; D gene uncertain. Trimming took 5 bases from V and 5 from J, leaving 15 bases between them. CDR1 is SGHAT, CDR2 FQNNGV, per germline. The CDR3 contains 15 residues. Written as DNA, the CDR3 is TGTGCCAGCAGCCGAGAGGTTGGCGCTACCGGGGAGCTGTTTTTT. It encodes CASSREVGATGELFF. The whole variable domain, remainder taken from reference TRBV11-2 and TRBJ2-2, is EAGVAQSPRYKIIEKRQSVAFWCNPISGHATLYWYQQILGQGPKLLIQFQNNGVVDDSQLPKDRFSAERLKGVDSTLKIQPAKLEDSAVYLCASSREVGATGELFFGEGSRLTVL.

The CDR3 here is CSVGDRAAGNTIYF. CDR3 DNA sequence: TGCAGCGTTGGGGACAGGGCAGCTGGAAACACCATATATTTT. V is TRBV29-1 and J is TRBJ1-3; 9 bases agree with TRBD1. Germline CDR1 is SQVTM and CDR2 is ANQGSEA. The CDR3 spans 14 residues. Losses at the gene ends were 4 bases for V and 2 bases for J; bases not matched to a gene: 3.

This clone has only a few counts. The sample holds other DNA sequences that translate to the same CDR3. The chain joins TRBV2 to TRBJ2-4; 7 bases align to TRBD1. The V gene's germline CDR1 is SNHLY and CDR2 FYNNEI. CDR3 length: 16 residues. With 8 bases clipped from V and 0 bases from J, the junction kept 10 bases outside the gene matches. CDR3 amino acids: CASRRGTARAKNIQYF. CDR3 in DNA: TGTGCCAGCCGCCGAGGGACAGCGAGAGCCAAAAACATTCAGTACTTC.

Comment on this clone: It is unclear where the CDR3 begins or ends on the DNA, so no DNA is shown, and the CDR3 is as TCRdb lists it. The chain carries TRBV28 and TRBJ1-2. Per germline, CDR1 MDHEN and CDR2 SYDVKM. The CDR3 is 15 residues long, ends included. The chain's CDR3 is CASSLERETSYGYTF.

The rearrangement joins TRBV5-1 to TRBJ2-7, with 9 bases fitting TRBD1. There are 16 residues in the CDR3. Trimming at V came to 4 bases and at J to 4 bases, leaving 12 bases not matched to a gene. Germline CDR1 is SGHRS and CDR2 is YFSETQ. In DNA form, the CDR3 reads TGCGCCAGCAGCCCTGATGCCGGGACAGGGAGATACGAGCAGTACTTC. Translation gives CASSPDAGTGRYEQYF.

The CDR3 DNA reads as TGTGCCAGCTCGGGGACTAGCCCCTCAGGGGGCGATGAGCAGTTCTTC. It codes for CASSGTSPSGGDEQFF. V and J are TRBV28 and TRBJ2-1; tentatively, D is TRBD2 (9 bases). Germline CDR1 is MDHEN and CDR2 is SYDVKM. The V end lost 8 bases, the J end lost 8 bases, and 25 bases lay between the germline ends. The CDR3 contains 16 residues.

The genes are TRBV30 and TRBJ2-2, with D perhaps matching TRBD2 (6 bases). The V gene lost 5 bases and the J gene lost 1 base, with 11 bases spanning the gap. This CDR3 has 14 amino acids. CDR1 GTSNPN and CDR2 SVGIG come from the germline V gene (reference sequence). This CDR3 is CAWEGRENTGELFF. The CDR3 DNA reads as TGTGCCTGGGAGGGGCGGGAGAACACCGGGGAGCTGTTTTTT.

This rearrangement joins TRBV27 to TRBJ2-1; D might be TRBD2 (7 bases). Trimming removed 4 bases at V and 9 bases at J, with 22 bases between. Germline CDR1 is MNHEY and CDR2 is SMNVEV (reference sequence). The CDR3 covers 16 residues. The CDR3 nucleotides read TGTGCCAGCAGTTCCAGGGGAGCGGGGACTACAGTTGAGCAGTTCTTC. The encoded protein is CASSSRGAGTTVEQFF.

The chain joins TRBV7-9 to TRBJ1-6, with TRBD1 matching 9 bases. Germline V gene lookup returns CDR1 SEHNR and CDR2 FQNEAQ (reference sequence). J lost 10 bases, V lost 4 bases, and 11 bases had no gene match. This CDR3 has 16 residues. The CDR3 loop reads CASSSLGQGRGSPLHF. The CDR3 DNA is TGTGCCAGCAGCTCCTTGGGACAGGGACGCGGATCACCCCTCCACTTT.

For this clone: Other DNA sequences in the same sample also yield this CDR3. The chain links TRBV19 to TRBJ2-2; 8 bases are a match to TRBD2. CDR1 is LNHDA, CDR2 SQIVND, per germline (reference sequence). The CDR3 sequence is 14 residues long. V lost 4 bases, J lost 5 bases, and 3 bases stayed unmatched. The CDR3 region is CASSSGGHTGELFF. The CDR3 DNA is TGTGCCAGTAGTAGCGGGGGGCATACCGGGGAGCTGTTTTTT.

The chain uses TRBV5-1 and TRBJ2-3, with 11 bases fitting TRBD2. After removal of 3 bases from V and 4 bases from J, the junction contained 4 bases not matched to a gene. CDR1 is SGHRS and CDR2 is YFSETQ in the germline V gene. CDR3 size: 15 residues. The CDR3 protein is CASSWLAGGADTQYF. As DNA, the CDR3 is TGCGCCAGCAGCTGGCTAGCGGGAGGTGCAGATACGCAGTATTTT.

This CDR3 reads CASSPDRGGNTIYF. The CDR3 region has the DNA TGTGCCAGCTCACCAGACAGGGGCGGAAACACCATATATTTT. This sequence joins TRBV18 and TRBJ1-3, with TRBD1 matching over 8 bases. Germline assignment: CDR1 KGHSH and CDR2 LQKENI. V gave up 2 bases and J gave up 4 bases; unmatched junction bases: 1. This CDR3 is 14 amino acids long.

This chain links TRBV5-1 with TRBJ2-7; D call uncertain. CDR3 length: 13 amino acids. Germline V gene sequence: CDR1 SGHRS, CDR2 YFSETQ. V lost 4 bases to trimming and J lost 5 bases, with 13 bases between them. The DNA of the CDR3 is TGCGCCAGCAGCCCCACTCCCAGGAACGAGCAGTACTTC. Its translation is CASSPTPRNEQYF. Looking up the rest from reference TRBV5-1 and TRBJ2-7 gives the full variable domain: KAGVTQTPRYLIKTRGQQVTLSCSPISGHRSVSWYQQTPGQGLQFLFEYFSETQRNKGNFPGRFSGRQFSNSRSEMNVSTLELGDSALYLCASSPTPRNEQYFGPGTRLTVT.

The J gene is TRBJ2-7, the V gene TRBV6-5; D unclear. CDR3 length equals 11 residues. Trimming took 11 bases from V and 0 from J, leaving 8 bases between them. Germline assignment: CDR1 MNHEY and CDR2 SVGAGI. CDR3 nucleotides: TGTGCCCTGGCAGACTCCTACGAGCAGTACTTC. This codes for CALADSYEQYF.

The rearrangement joins TRBV25-1 to TRBJ1-5; no definite D call. Germline V lookup: CDR1 MGHDK, CDR2 SYGVNS. The length of the CDR3 is 15 residues. V gave up 3 bases and J gave up 8 bases, with 17 bases separating them. The CDR3 sequence is CASSEEAPRLEPQHF. DNA of the CDR3: TGTGCCAGCAGTGAGGAGGCCCCCAGGCTTGAGCCCCAGCATTTT.

The chain has TRBV6-5 and TRBJ2-1, with D hard to call. V shed 5 bases and J shed 9 bases, with 11 bases lying between them. CDR1 and CDR2 from the germline V gene are MNHEY and SVGAGI. The length of the CDR3 is 12 residues. This CDR3 reads CASSTGPGEQFF. The CDR3, as DNA: TGTGCCAGCAGTACCGGTCCTGGTGAGCAGTTCTTC.

This rearrangement joins TRBV5-1 to TRBJ2-1; the D gene is possibly TRBD2 (5 bases). CDR3 size: 15 residues. The germline V and J ends were trimmed by 4 bases and 5 bases, with 16 bases remaining between them. From germline, CDR1 is SGHRS and CDR2 YFSETQ. CDR3 protein: CASSPLAIVNNEQFF. Here the CDR3 DNA reads TGCGCCAGCAGCCCGCTAGCCATAGTCAACAATGAGCAGTTCTTC.

The chain combines TRBV18 with TRBJ1-6; D may be TRBD1 (6 bases). CDR3 size: 15 residues. Germline V gene sequence: CDR1 KGHSH, CDR2 LQKENI. V was cut by 3 bases and J by 1 base, with 7 bases left in between. The CDR3 DNA is TGTGCCAGCTCACCTACAGGGTCCTATAATTCACCCCTCCACTTT. Translated: CASSPTGSYNSPLHF.

A single count supports this clone. CDR3 DNA: TGCGCCAGCAGCTTACAAGACGGGGTCCAAGAGACCCAGTACTTC. This gives the protein CASSLQDGVQETQYF. The chain combines TRBV5-1 with TRBJ2-5, with D perhaps matching TRBD2 (5 bases). Trimming shortened V by 2 bases and J by 1 base, and 12 bases separated the two germline ends. Germline-derived CDR1 and CDR2 are SGHRS and YFSETQ. The CDR3 runs to 15 residues.

This clone was counted many times. The chain links TRBV7-9 to TRBJ1-6; 7 bases map to TRBD1. The CDR3 is 14 amino acids. V lost 5 bases and J lost 12; bases outside the gene matches: 10. Germline-derived CDR1 and CDR2 are SEHNR and FQNEAQ (reference sequence). CDR3 in amino acids: CASSPPRDSVPLHF. DNA of the CDR3: TGTGCCAGCAGCCCCCCCCGGGACAGCGTACCCCTCCACTTT.

J is TRBJ1-1 and V is TRBV27, with 12 bases identical to TRBD1. Germline V lookup: CDR1 MNHEY, CDR2 SMNVEV (reference sequence). J gave up 4 bases and V 6 bases, and 3 bases lay outside the gene matches. CDR3 length: 14 amino acids. CDR3 sequence: CASRGTGGGTEAFF. CDR3 nucleotides: TGTGCCAGCAGGGGGACAGGGGGCGGCACTGAAGCTTTCTTT.

The chain uses TRBV28 and TRBJ1-2, with TRBD1 as a possible D gene (5 bases). Germline V CDR1 and CDR2: MDHEN, SYDVKM. The CDR3 covers 13 residues. V dropped 6 bases and J dropped 6 bases, with 14 bases sitting between them. This CDR3 is CASRPDRAHGYTF. In DNA, the CDR3 is TGTGCCAGCAGACCCGACAGAGCCCATGGCTACACCTTC.

This clone was recorded at least ten times. This chain uses TRBV3-1 (or the pseudogene TRBV3-2) with TRBJ2-1; 9 nucleotides line up with TRBD1. The germline gives CDR1 LGHDT, CDR2 YNNKEL (reference sequence). This CDR3 region has 16 residues. With 5 bases clipped from V and 8 bases from J, the junction kept 13 bases outside the gene matches. The CDR3 sequence is CASSAPGTGRLDEQFF. Here the CDR3 DNA reads TGTGCCAGCAGCGCGCCCGGGACAGGGCGTTTAGATGAGCAGTTCTTC.

The chain couples TRBV27 to TRBJ2-7; 8 bases line up with TRBD1. CDR1 and CDR2 (germline): MNHEY, SMNVEV (reference sequence). The V gene end was trimmed by 5 bases and the J gene end by 3 bases; junction bases not matched to a gene: 9. The CDR3 length is 15 residues. The CDR3 is CASSPTGGKVYEQYF. The CDR3 DNA is TGTGCCAGCAGTCCTACAGGGGGAAAAGTCTACGAGCAGTACTTC.

This CDR3 is CASIADRAGGYTF. CDR3 DNA sequence: TGTGCCAGCATTGCGGACAGGGCGGGGGGCTACACCTTC. The genes are TRBV2 and TRBJ1-2; 8 positions agree with TRBD1. Germline V gives CDR1 SNHLY, CDR2 FYNNEI. The J segment lost 8 bases and the V segment lost 7 bases, leaving 9 bases of the junction unmatched. This CDR3 is built from 13 residues.

The chain has TRBV11-1 and TRBJ1-1; D gene unclear. Germline lookup yields CDR1 SGHAT and CDR2 FQDESV (reference sequence). The V gene lost 3 bases and the J gene lost 3 bases, with 11 bases spanning the gap. The CDR3 covers 14 residues. The CDR3 region is CASSFPQVDTEAFF. The CDR3, as DNA: TGTGCCAGCAGCTTTCCTCAGGTGGACACTGAAGCTTTCTTT.